These 9 T cell receptor beta chains were sequenced from one sample in a study of shared clonotypes between healthy human individuals. Data came from immunoSEQ multiplex PCR; TCRdb stores just in-frame clones and leaves some out. The sample shows about half a million clones, roughly 80% of them seen only once. Sequencing input: PBMCs. These receptors were taken from a woman aged 40 to 50 in good health. Some clones in this sample may be carry-over from other donors' samples.

This chain links TRBV5-6 with TRBJ2-1; D unresolved. Germline values: CDR1 SGHDT, CDR2 YYEEEE. V lost 0 bases to trimming and J lost 6 bases, with 4 bases between them. CDR3 length: 12 residues. In nucleotides, the CDR3 is TGTGCCAGCAGCTTGGCATTCAATGAGCAGTTCTTC. Residues: CASSLAFNEQFF.

This chain uses TRBV29-1 with TRBJ2-3; no firm D call. The length of the CDR3 is 13 residues. Germline values: CDR1 SQVTM, CDR2 ANQGSEA. The V and J ends lost 2 bases and 1 base respectively, with 7 bases between them. The chain's CDR3 is CSVESAGTDTQYF. CDR3 nucleotide sequence: TGCAGCGTTGAATCCGCGGGCACAGATACGCAGTATTTT.

The gene calls are TRBV5-1 and TRBJ2-2; 12 bases line up with TRBD2. V shed 4 bases and J 5 bases; nucleotides not matched to a gene: 6. This CDR3 has 16 amino acids. Germline V CDR1 and CDR2: SGHRS, YFSETQ. CDR3 amino acids: CASSLGLAGTTGELFF. The CDR3 DNA reads as TGCGCCAGCAGCCTTGGACTAGCGGGAACGACCGGGGAGCTGTTTTTT.

This clone turned up a few times. CDR3 DNA sequence: TGTGCCAGCAGCTTGACGGGGGACGAGCAGTACTTC. This sequence encodes CASSLTGDEQYF. The V call is TRBV7-9, the J call TRBJ2-7; TRBD2 might be the D (6 bases). The CDR3 has 12 amino acids. V gave up 3 bases and J gave up 5 bases, with 8 bases separating them. In germline, CDR1 is SEHNR, CDR2 FQNEAQ (reference sequence).

V usage is TRBV7-6 and J usage is TRBJ1-2, with unresolved D. Deletions cut 1 base from V and 4 bases from J, with 13 bases between. CDR3 length: 15 amino acids. The germline CDR1 and CDR2 sequences are SGHVS and FNYEAQ. DNA of the CDR3: TGTGCCAGCAGCTTAGGGCCGCCACTCTCCTATGGCTACACCTTC. Encoded protein: CASSLGPPLSYGYTF.

This chain uses TRBV5-1 with TRBJ1-5; 7 bases agree with TRBD1. Germline V lookup: CDR1 SGHRS, CDR2 YFSETQ. Trimming took 1 base from V and 3 from J; bases not matched to a gene: 1. The CDR3 is 14 residues long. DNA for the CDR3: TGCGCCAGCAGCTTGACAGGGGACAATCAGCCCCAGCATTTT. Amino acids: CASSLTGDNQPQHF.

This chain joins TRBV25-1 and TRBJ2-2; the D gene is possibly TRBD2 (6 bases). Between the trimmed V and J ends, which lost 5 bases and 2 bases, there was a span of 15 bases. This CDR3 has 16 amino acids. Germline V CDR1 and CDR2: MGHDK, SYGVNS. CDR3 in DNA: TGTGCCAGCAGTCGACCGGGAGAGGAAAACACCGGGGAGCTGTTTTTT. It specifies CASSRPGEENTGELFF.

The chain couples TRBV5-5 to TRBJ2-2; 9 bases map to TRBD1. The J segment lost 4 bases and the V segment lost 4 bases, leaving 5 bases of the junction unmatched. CDR3 length: 15 residues. Germline V lookup: CDR1 SGHKS, CDR2 YYEKEE (reference sequence). The CDR3 sequence: CASSVDRGGTGELFF. CDR3 coding DNA: TGTGCCAGCAGCGTGGACAGGGGCGGCACCGGGGAGCTGTTTTTT. Drawing the rest from reference TRBV5-5 and TRBJ2-2, the complete variable domain is DAGVTQSPTHLIKTRGQQVTLRCSPISGHKSVSWYQQVLGQGPQFIFQYYEKEERGRGNFPDRFSARQFPNYSSELNVNALLLGDSALYLCASSVDRGGTGELFFGEGSRLTVL.

Note on this clone: Other DNA sequences in this specimen translate into the identical CDR3. J is TRBJ1-5 and V is TRBV10-3; possible D gene TRBD1, 5 bases. The CDR3 loop spans 16 amino acids. CDR1 and CDR2 (germline): ENHRY, SYGVKD. V gave up 0 bases and J gave up 0 bases, with 9 bases separating them. The CDR3 spells CAISESGQGSNQPQHF. CDR3 nucleotides: TGTGCCATCAGTGAGTCGGGGCAGGGTAGCAATCAGCCCCAGCATTTT.